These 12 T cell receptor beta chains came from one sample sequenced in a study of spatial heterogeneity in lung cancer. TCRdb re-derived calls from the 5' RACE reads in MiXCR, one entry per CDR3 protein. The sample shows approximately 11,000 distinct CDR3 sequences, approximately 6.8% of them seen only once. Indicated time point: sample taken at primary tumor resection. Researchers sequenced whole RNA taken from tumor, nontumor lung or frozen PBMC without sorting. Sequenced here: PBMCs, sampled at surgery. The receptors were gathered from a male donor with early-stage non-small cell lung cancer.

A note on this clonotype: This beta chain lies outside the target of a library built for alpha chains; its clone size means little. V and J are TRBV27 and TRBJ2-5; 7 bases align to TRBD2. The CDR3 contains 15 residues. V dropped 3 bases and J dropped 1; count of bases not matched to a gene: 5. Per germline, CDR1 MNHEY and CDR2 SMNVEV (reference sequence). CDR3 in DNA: TGTGCCAGCAGTTTGTACCGGGGGGTCCAAGAGACCCAGTACTTC. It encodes CASSLYRGVQETQYF.

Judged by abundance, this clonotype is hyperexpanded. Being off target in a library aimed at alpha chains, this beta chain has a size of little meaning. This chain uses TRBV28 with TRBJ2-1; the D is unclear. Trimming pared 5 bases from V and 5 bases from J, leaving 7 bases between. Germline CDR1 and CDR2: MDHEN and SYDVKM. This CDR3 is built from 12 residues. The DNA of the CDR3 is TGTGCCAGCAGTCTACCCAACAATGAGCAGTTCTTC. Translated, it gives CASSLPNNEQFF.

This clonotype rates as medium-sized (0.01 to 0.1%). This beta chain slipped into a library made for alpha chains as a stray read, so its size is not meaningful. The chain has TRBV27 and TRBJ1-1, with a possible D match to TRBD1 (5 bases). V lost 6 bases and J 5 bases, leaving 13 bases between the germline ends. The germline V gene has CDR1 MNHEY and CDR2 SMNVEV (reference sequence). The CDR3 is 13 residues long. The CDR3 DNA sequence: TGTGCCAGCAGCCGAAGGGGAGGGACTGAAGCTTTCTTT. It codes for CASSRRGGTEAFF.

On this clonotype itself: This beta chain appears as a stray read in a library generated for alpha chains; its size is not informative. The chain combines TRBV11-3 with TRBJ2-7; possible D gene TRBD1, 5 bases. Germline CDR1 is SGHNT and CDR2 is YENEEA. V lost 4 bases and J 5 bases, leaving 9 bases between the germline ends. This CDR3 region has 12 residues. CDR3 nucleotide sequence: TGTGCCAGCAGCTCGATAGGGGACGAGCAGTACTTC. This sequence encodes CASSSIGDEQYF.

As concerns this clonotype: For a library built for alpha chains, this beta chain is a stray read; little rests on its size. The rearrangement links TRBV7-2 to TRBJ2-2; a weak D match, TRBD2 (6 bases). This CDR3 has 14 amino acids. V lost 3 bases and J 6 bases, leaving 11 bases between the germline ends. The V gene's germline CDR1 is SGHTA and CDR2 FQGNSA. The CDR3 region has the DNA TGTGCCAGCAGCTTCCGGAGGGTCGCCGGGGAGCTGTTTTTT. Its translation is CASSFRRVAGELFF.

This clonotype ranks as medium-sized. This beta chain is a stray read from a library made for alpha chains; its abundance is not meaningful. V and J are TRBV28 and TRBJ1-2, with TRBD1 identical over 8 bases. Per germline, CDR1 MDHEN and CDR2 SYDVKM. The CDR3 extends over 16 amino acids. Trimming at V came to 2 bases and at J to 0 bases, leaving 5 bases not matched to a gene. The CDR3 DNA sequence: TGTGCCAGCAGTTTACCCACACAGGGGGCTAACTATGGCTACACCTTC. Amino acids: CASSLPTQGANYGYTF.

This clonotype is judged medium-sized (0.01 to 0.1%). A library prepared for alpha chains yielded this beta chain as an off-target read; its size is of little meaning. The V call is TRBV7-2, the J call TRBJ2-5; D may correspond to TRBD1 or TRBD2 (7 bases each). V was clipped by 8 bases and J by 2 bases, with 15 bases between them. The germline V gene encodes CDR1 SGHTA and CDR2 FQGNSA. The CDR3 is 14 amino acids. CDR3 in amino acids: CASQAGGAQETQYF. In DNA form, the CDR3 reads TGTGCCAGCCAGGCAGGGGGGGCACAAGAGACCCAGTACTTC.

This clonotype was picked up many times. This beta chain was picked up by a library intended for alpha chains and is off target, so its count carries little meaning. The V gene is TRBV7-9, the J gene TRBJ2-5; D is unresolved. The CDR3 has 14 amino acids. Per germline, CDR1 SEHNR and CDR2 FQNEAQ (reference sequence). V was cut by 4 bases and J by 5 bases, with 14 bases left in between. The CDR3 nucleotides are TGTGCCAGCAGCTGGCCTGTGGCTGGGGAGACCCAGTACTTC. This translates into CASSWPVAGETQYF.

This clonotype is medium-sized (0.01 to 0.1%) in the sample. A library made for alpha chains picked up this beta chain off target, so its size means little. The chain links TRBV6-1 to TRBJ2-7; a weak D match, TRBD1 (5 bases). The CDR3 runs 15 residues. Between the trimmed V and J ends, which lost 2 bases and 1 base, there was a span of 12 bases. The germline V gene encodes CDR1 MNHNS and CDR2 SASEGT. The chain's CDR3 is CASSERPGPSYEQYF. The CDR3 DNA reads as TGTGCCAGCAGTGAACGGCCAGGGCCATCCTACGAGCAGTACTTC.

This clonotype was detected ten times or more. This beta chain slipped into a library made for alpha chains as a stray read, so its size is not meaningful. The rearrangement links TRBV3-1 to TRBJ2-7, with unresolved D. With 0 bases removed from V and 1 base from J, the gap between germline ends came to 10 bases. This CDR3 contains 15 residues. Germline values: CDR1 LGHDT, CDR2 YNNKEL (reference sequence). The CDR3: CASSQDSGRSYEQYF. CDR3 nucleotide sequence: TGTGCCAGCAGCCAAGATAGTGGTCGTTCCTACGAGCAGTACTTC.

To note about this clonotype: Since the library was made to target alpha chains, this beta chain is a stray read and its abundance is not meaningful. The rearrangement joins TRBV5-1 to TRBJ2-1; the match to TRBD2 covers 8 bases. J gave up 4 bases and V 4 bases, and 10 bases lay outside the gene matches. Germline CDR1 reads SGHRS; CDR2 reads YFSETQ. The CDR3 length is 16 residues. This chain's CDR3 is CASSARSSGTYNEQFF. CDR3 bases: TGCGCCAGCAGCGCCCGGAGTAGCGGGACTTACAATGAGCAGTTCTTC.

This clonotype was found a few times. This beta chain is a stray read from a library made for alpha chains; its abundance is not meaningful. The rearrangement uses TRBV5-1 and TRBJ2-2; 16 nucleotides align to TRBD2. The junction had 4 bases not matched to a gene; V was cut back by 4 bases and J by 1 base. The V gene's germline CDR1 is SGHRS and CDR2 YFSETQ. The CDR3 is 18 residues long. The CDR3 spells CASSTGLAGGRNTGELFF. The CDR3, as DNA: TGCGCCAGCAGCACGGGACTAGCGGGAGGGAGGAACACCGGGGAGCTGTTTTTT.